The sequence of this T cell receptor (beta chain) was determined in a study of cytomegalovirus exposure and HLA in healthy donors. In the study overall: Early release data held 85 million or so unique TCRs from HLA-typed donors. General study findings and limits: Later on, a genetic analysis was performed. It linked a missense variant in DCLRE1C with V- and J-gene trimming of TCR beta.

PCR employed 60 Vbeta and 13 Jbeta primers. Only in-frame clones appear in the TCRdb table, and some are missing; sequencing was by immunoSEQ multiplex PCR. The table includes approximately 150,000 clones, approximately 60% detected once. The germline V gene has CDR1 SGHRS and CDR2 YFSETQ. The CDR3 is 14 residues long. The V and J ends lost 0 bases and 4 bases respectively, with 10 bases between them. Concerning this clone: Its specificity is unknown.

The source of this sequence is a woman aged 55-75 years in good health and CMV-seropositive. Material for sequencing was PBMCs. The rearrangement joins TRBV5-1 to TRBJ1-1; no firm D call. CDR3 in DNA: TGCGCCAGCAGCTTGGTGGCAGGATCCACTGAAGCTTTCTTT. Translation gives CASSLVAGSTEAFF.